Here is one T cell receptor beta chain with its context. This specimen comes from a study of OX40 agonist ivuxolimab in advanced cancers. Study information: A history of anti-PD-1, anti-PD-L1 or anti-CTLA-4 therapy was acceptable, and roughly 40% had some.

Per the germline V gene, CDR1 is MNHEY and CDR2 is SVGAGI. Trimming left V 5 bases short and J 3 bases short, with 10 bases between. The CDR3 spans 13 residues. Profiled with immunoSEQ multiplex PCR; TCRdb holds only in-frame clones, not every one. The sample has some 110,000 clones; roughly 90% are singletons. Autoimmune disease history or systemic immunosuppression led to patient exclusion. Blood got drawn at baseline, again on cycle 4 day 1, and then on cycle 7 day 1. The rearrangement uses TRBV6-5 and TRBJ2-5, with D perhaps matching TRBD1 (6 bases). This specimen was CD4+ or CD8+ T cells sorted from blood, taken in a trial of the OX40 agonist ivuxolimab. This clonotype was obtained from an adult with an advanced solid tumor such as melanoma, head and neck, liver or kidney cancer. The CDR3 DNA is TGTGCCAGCAGTAGGACAGAGAAAGAGACCCAGTACTTC. Its translation: CASSRTEKETQYF.